The rows below give T cell receptor beta chains drawn from one sample of a study of blood T cell repertoires in COVID-19. The assay was immunoSEQ multiplex PCR, and TCRdb's table has in-frame clones only and misses some. This sample has 110,000 or so clones, with roughly 85% found just once. The sequenced sample consisted of peripheral blood. The origin of the receptors is a human donor in a cohort sampled during active COVID-19. Each CDR3 is given with its conserved first and last residue. D genes are given only for firm matches. Some rows have no size entry. The others give once, few or many, or a class for an expanded clone.

cdr3_nt	cdr3_aa	d_call	j_call	v_call	clone_size
TGTGCCACGGGGACAGATCCTACTTATGGCTACACCTTC	CATGTDPTYGYTF	TRBD1	TRBJ1-2	TRBV10-3	.
TGTGCCAGCAACTTTGAGGGCGCAGATACGCAGTATTTT	CASNFEGADTQYF	.	TRBJ2-3	TRBV7-2	.
TGTGCCAGCAGCTTAGTTTGGCAATTGAACACTGAAGCTTTCTTT	CASSLVWQLNTEAFF	.	TRBJ1-1	TRBV7-2	.
TGTGCCAGCAGTGCAGGATCCTACAATGAGCAGTTCTTC	CASSAGSYNEQFF	.	TRBJ2-1	TRBV2	.
TGTGCCAGCAGTGAAGTAGTCGGGGAGTCACCCCTCCACTTT	CASSEVVGESPLHF	.	TRBJ1-6	TRBV6-1	.
TGTGCCAGCATCCCAGGTGGGGGGGCAGTGAACACTGAAGCTTTCTTT	CASIPGGGAVNTEAFF	.	TRBJ1-1	TRBV27	.
TGTGCCAGTAGACCCGGGACAGGGCTCGATGAGCAGTTCTTC	CASRPGTGLDEQFF	TRBD1	TRBJ2-1	TRBV19	.
TGTGCCAGCGAATGGGGCCAGGGGGATGAGCAGTTCTTC	CASEWGQGDEQFF	TRBD1	TRBJ2-1	TRBV11-2	once
TGTGCCAGCTCACCGACAGGGGAGAACTATGGCTACACCTTC	CASSPTGENYGYTF	TRBD1	TRBJ1-2	TRBV18	few
TGTGCCAGCAGCCCTCGGTGGGGGGTGAACACTGAAGCTTTCTTT	CASSPRWGVNTEAFF	.	TRBJ1-1	TRBV7-2	.
TGTGCCAGCAGTTACTCCCGACAGGGGAACACTGAAGCTTTCTTT	CASSYSRQGNTEAFF	TRBD1	TRBJ1-1	TRBV6-6	.
TGTGCCAGCAGTGACAGCGGGGCCACCACAGATACGCAGTATTTT	CASSDSGATTDTQYF	TRBD2	TRBJ2-3	TRBV2	.
TGTGCCAGCAGCTTAGTAGGGGGGGCCCTAGTCAATGAGCAGTTCTTC	CASSLVGGALVNEQFF	.	TRBJ2-1	TRBV7-2	.
TGTGCCAGCAGTCTTATACTAGCGGGGGGGCCTACAGATACGCAGTATTTT	CASSLILAGGPTDTQYF	TRBD2	TRBJ2-3	TRBV11-2	.
TGTGCCAGTAGCGGGGGGCTCAACGAGCAGTACTTC	CASSGGLNEQYF	.	TRBJ2-7	TRBV19	.
TGTGCCAGCAGCCCGCCGGAGGTGAGGCAGTTCTTC	CASSPPEVRQFF	.	TRBJ2-1	TRBV11-2	.
TGTGCCTGGAGCCAAGACAGGGTTCTGCAGCAGTTCTTC	CAWSQDRVLQQFF	TRBD1	TRBJ2-1	TRBV30	.
TGTGCCAGTAGTAGCCTTATTGGACCCTCAGGGAGCAATCAGCCCCAGCATTTT	CASSSLIGPSGSNQPQHF	.	TRBJ1-5	TRBV19	.
TGTGCCAGCAGTTTACTGGCGGGGGGCATCCCCACCCAGTACTTC	CASSLLAGGIPTQYF	TRBD2	TRBJ2-5	TRBV27	once
TGTGCCAGTGGACAGAGGCAACAGCCCCAGCATTTT	CASGQRQQPQHF	.	TRBJ1-5	TRBV19	once
TGCGCCAGCAGCCCAGGGGAGAACGGCAATCAGCCCCAGCATTTT	CASSPGENGNQPQHF	.	TRBJ1-5	TRBV5-1	.
TGTGCCAGCAGTTTGGGGCAGGGGGGTGGCGAGCAGTACTTC	CASSLGQGGGEQYF	.	TRBJ2-7	TRBV6-5	.
TGTGCCAGCAGTGAAAGAGACTATGGCTACACCTTC	CASSERDYGYTF	.	TRBJ1-2	TRBV6-1	few
TGCGCCAGCAGTCGCCGGACAGGGTTTACTGAAGCTTTCTTT	CASSRRTGFTEAFF	TRBD1	TRBJ1-1	TRBV23-1	.
TGTGCCAGTCCCCCGCAGCGGGGGGGCTGGGCCTACGAGCAGTACTTC	CASPPQRGGWAYEQYF	TRBD2	TRBJ2-7	TRBV19	.
TGTGCCAGCAGCGTCCAGTCGGACAGGACAGGGAACACCATATATTTT	CASSVQSDRTGNTIYF	TRBD1	TRBJ1-3	TRBV9	once
TGTGCCAGCAGCGTAGGAAGCGGGCCCCAGTTCTTC	CASSVGSGPQFF	.	TRBJ2-1	TRBV9	.
TGTGCCAGCAGCCAACACGTTTCTGGGACCCAGTACTTC	CASSQHVSGTQYF	.	TRBJ2-5	TRBV11-2	.
TGTGCCAGTAGTATACGCCGCCGGGCTGGAAACACCATATATTTT	CASSIRRRAGNTIYF	.	TRBJ1-3	TRBV19	once
TGTGCCAGCTCACCACGCGAGGAGACCCAGTACTTC	CASSPREETQYF	.	TRBJ2-5	TRBV18	.
TGTGCCAGCAGTTCGCAAGCACAGGGTTTCACTAATGAAAAACTGTTTTTT	CASSSQAQGFTNEKLFF	.	TRBJ1-4	TRBV28	.
TGTGCCTGGAGTAGTGGACAGGGCAATCAGCCCCAGCATTTT	CAWSSGQGNQPQHF	TRBD1	TRBJ1-5	TRBV30	many
TGTGCCAGCAGCTTGAGACAGGGCGGTGAAGCTTTCTTT	CASSLRQGGEAFF	TRBD1	TRBJ1-1	TRBV7-3	.
TGTGCCAGCAGCTCCCCCGGGACAGGGGTCAATGAGCAGTTCTTC	CASSSPGTGVNEQFF	TRBD1	TRBJ2-1	TRBV11-2	.
TGTGCCAGCAGCCTAGGGACAGCGATGTATCAGCCCCAGCATTTT	CASSLGTAMYQPQHF	TRBD1	TRBJ1-5	TRBV28	.
TGTGCCAGCAGCCTTAAGACAGGGGGCAATAATTCACCCCTCCACTTT	CASSLKTGGNNSPLHF	TRBD1	TRBJ1-6	TRBV13	.
TGTGCCAGCAGTGAAAACAACTACAATGAGCAGTTCTTC	CASSENNYNEQFF	.	TRBJ2-1	TRBV6-1	.
TGTGCCAGCAGTTTAAGGTGGACAGGGTTCGAGCAGTACTTC	CASSLRWTGFEQYF	TRBD1	TRBJ2-7	TRBV28	.
TGTGCCAGTACTGCCGGGACAGGGGCCTACGAGCAGTACTTC	CASTAGTGAYEQYF	TRBD1	TRBJ2-7	TRBV19	.
TGTGCCAGTAGTCCGACAGGCCGTAATTCACCCCTCCACTTT	CASSPTGRNSPLHF	.	TRBJ1-6	TRBV19	.
TGTGCCAGCAGCTTGGGGCCGCCTGTGGAGACCCAGTACTTC	CASSLGPPVETQYF	.	TRBJ2-5	TRBV5-6	few
TGTGCCATCGGACGGCCCGGGGGTTCCTATGGCTACACCTTC	CAIGRPGGSYGYTF	.	TRBJ1-2	TRBV10-3	.
TGTGCAAGTCGCTTAGTCCTAGGACTAGCGGAGAGCTCCTACAATGAGCAGTTCTTC	CASRLVLGLAESSYNEQFF	.	TRBJ2-1	TRBV12-2	.
TGTGCCATCAGTGCCATAGACAGGGGCGGACAAGAGACCCAGTACTTC	CAISAIDRGGQETQYF	TRBD1	TRBJ2-5	TRBV10-3	.
TGTGCCAGCACCCCCGGCGGGGGACAGGGCGTCGGGCAGTACTTC	CASTPGGGQGVGQYF	TRBD1	TRBJ2-7	TRBV28	.
TGTGCCAGCAGTGTGCTCGGGGGGAACACTGAAGCTTTCTTT	CASSVLGGNTEAFF	.	TRBJ1-1	TRBV2	.
TGTGCCAGCAGTCCCCACAGGGGTGGCAATCAGCCCCAGCATTTT	CASSPHRGGNQPQHF	TRBD1	TRBJ1-5	TRBV7-2	.
TGCGCCAGCAGCTCTCAGGGGAGAACCTACGAGCAGTACTTC	CASSSQGRTYEQYF	.	TRBJ2-7	TRBV5-1	.
TGTGCCAGCAGCCCGGGTGGGGTAAGGGGCTACGAGCAGTACTTC	CASSPGGVRGYEQYF	.	TRBJ2-7	TRBV7-8	.
TGTGCCACCAGCATCCCGGGCGGGGCCGCAACTAATGAAAAACTGTTTTTT	CATSIPGGAATNEKLFF	.	TRBJ1-4	TRBV15	.
TGCGCCAGCAGCCAAGCCGCGGACAGGAGAATCTCTGGAAACACCATATATTTT	CASSQAADRRISGNTIYF	TRBD1	TRBJ1-3	TRBV4-1	.
TGTGCCAGCAGCTTAGAGGGACAGATTAAGAAGCAGTTCTTC	CASSLEGQIKKQFF	TRBD1	TRBJ2-1	TRBV7-2	.
TGTGCCAGCAGCTTGGTGGCTAGCTCCTATAATTCACCCCTCCACTTT	CASSLVASSYNSPLHF	.	TRBJ1-6	TRBV5-5	.
TGTGCCAGTAGTATAGGTCGGCGGGGGGGCAATCAGCCCCAGCATTTT	CASSIGRRGGNQPQHF	.	TRBJ1-5	TRBV19	.